This is a list of T cell receptor beta chains from one sample in a study of OX40 agonist ivuxolimab in advanced cancers. Profiled with immunoSEQ multiplex PCR; TCRdb holds only in-frame clones, not every one. Of about 16,000 clones in the sample, about 86% were seen once. Sequencing was performed on CD4+ or CD8+ T cells sorted from blood, taken in a trial of the OX40 agonist ivuxolimab. These receptors were obtained from an adult with an advanced solid tumor such as melanoma, head and neck, liver or kidney cancer. The CDR3 runs from the conserved cysteine through the conserved F or W. Each record gives: V gene, clone size, J gene, D gene, CDR3 DNA, CDR3 protein. D genes are given only for firm matches. Size is omitted from some rows. Given values are once, few, many or a class for expanded clones.

v_call: TRBV7-9; clone_size: NA; j_call: TRBJ2-5; d_call: NA; cdr3_nt: TGTGCCAGCAGCTTACGGCCGGTCTCCTGGGAGACCCAGTACTTC; cdr3_aa: CASSLRPVSWETQYF
v_call: TRBV9; clone_size: NA; j_call: TRBJ2-1; d_call: TRBD2; cdr3_nt: TGTGCCAGCAGCCCGTTCGCCATAGCGGGAGGGCCGAATGAGCAGTTCTTC; cdr3_aa: CASSPFAIAGGPNEQFF
v_call: TRBV19; clone_size: NA; j_call: TRBJ1-5; d_call: TRBD1; cdr3_nt: TGTGCCAGCAGAGGGGTGGGACAGGGCAATCAGCCCCAGCATTTT; cdr3_aa: CASRGVGQGNQPQHF
v_call: TRBV7-9; clone_size: NA; j_call: TRBJ2-7; d_call: TRBD1; cdr3_nt: TGTGCCAGCTGGGGGACAGGGACCCACGAGCAGTACTTC; cdr3_aa: CASWGTGTHEQYF
v_call: TRBV19; clone_size: NA; j_call: TRBJ2-1; d_call: NA; cdr3_nt: TGTGCCAGTAGTATTACGCCCGGGCGGAACAATGAGCAGTTCTTC; cdr3_aa: CASSITPGRNNEQFF
v_call: TRBV19; clone_size: NA; j_call: TRBJ2-5; d_call: TRBD2; cdr3_nt: TGTGCCAGTAAGCGGGAGGGCCAACAGTACTTC; cdr3_aa: CASKREGQQYF
v_call: TRBV7-8; clone_size: NA; j_call: TRBJ2-2; d_call: NA; cdr3_nt: TGTGCCAGCAGCTTAGGGTCCTTCGGGGAGCTGTTTTTT; cdr3_aa: CASSLGSFGELFF
v_call: TRBV30; clone_size: few; j_call: TRBJ1-5; d_call: NA; cdr3_nt: TGTGCCTGGACTGGCGGGGGCAATCAGCCCCAGCATTTT; cdr3_aa: CAWTGGGNQPQHF
v_call: TRBV4-2; clone_size: NA; j_call: TRBJ2-4; d_call: TRBD1; cdr3_nt: TGTGCCAGCAGCCAAGACGGACAGGGAGCCAAAAACATTCAGTACTTC; cdr3_aa: CASSQDGQGAKNIQYF
v_call: TRBV30; clone_size: few; j_call: TRBJ1-3; d_call: TRBD1; cdr3_nt: TGTGCCTGGAGCCGGGGGGACAGCCCTGGAAACACCATATATTTT; cdr3_aa: CAWSRGDSPGNTIYF
v_call: TRBV5-1; clone_size: once; j_call: TRBJ1-2; d_call: NA; cdr3_nt: TGCGCCAGCAGAGGTTTTAGCTATGGCTACACCTTC; cdr3_aa: CASRGFSYGYTF
v_call: TRBV6-1; clone_size: NA; j_call: TRBJ2-3; d_call: NA; cdr3_nt: TGTGCCAGCAGTGGCCTTGGCTCGACAGATACGCAGTATTTT; cdr3_aa: CASSGLGSTDTQYF
v_call: TRBV5-1; clone_size: NA; j_call: TRBJ2-3; d_call: NA; cdr3_nt: TGCGCCAGCAGCTCGACCCAGGGGGGAGTTAGGGATACGCAGTATTTT; cdr3_aa: CASSSTQGGVRDTQYF
v_call: TRBV2; clone_size: few; j_call: TRBJ2-5; d_call: NA; cdr3_nt: TGTGCCAGCAGTGCGGTCCGGGGTCAGGAGACCCAGTACTTC; cdr3_aa: CASSAVRGQETQYF
v_call: TRBV7-6; clone_size: NA; j_call: TRBJ2-7; d_call: TRBD2; cdr3_nt: TGTGCCAGCAGCCCGGGGGGGAGCGGGAGTTTACGGTTGCAGTACTTC; cdr3_aa: CASSPGGSGSLRLQYF
v_call: TRBV9; clone_size: NA; j_call: TRBJ1-5; d_call: NA; cdr3_nt: TGTGCCAGCAGCGTAGTCCCAGTCGGGAATCAGCCCCAGCATTTT; cdr3_aa: CASSVVPVGNQPQHF
v_call: TRBV19; clone_size: NA; j_call: TRBJ1-1; d_call: NA; cdr3_nt: TGTGCCAGTAGTCCCGCACACACGCCAGGAGGGACTGAAGCTTTCTTT; cdr3_aa: CASSPAHTPGGTEAFF
v_call: TRBV29-1; clone_size: NA; j_call: TRBJ2-5; d_call: TRBD2; cdr3_nt: TGCAGCGTTGATCGGGTAGCGGGGGAGACCCAGTACTTC; cdr3_aa: CSVDRVAGETQYF
v_call: TRBV5-1; clone_size: NA; j_call: TRBJ1-2; d_call: TRBD1; cdr3_nt: TGCGCCAGCAGCCCACCAGTGACAGGGGGCTATGGCTACACCTTC; cdr3_aa: CASSPPVTGGYGYTF
v_call: TRBV6-6; clone_size: NA; j_call: TRBJ2-7; d_call: TRBD1; cdr3_nt: TGTGCCAGCACCCATCGGGACAGACTGGCCGAGCAGTACTTC; cdr3_aa: CASTHRDRLAEQYF
v_call: TRBV29-1; clone_size: NA; j_call: TRBJ2-7; d_call: TRBD1; cdr3_nt: TGCAGCGTGGGGGACAGGGGACACTACGAGCAGTACTTC; cdr3_aa: CSVGDRGHYEQYF
v_call: TRBV7-9; clone_size: NA; j_call: TRBJ1-1; d_call: NA; cdr3_nt: TGTGCCAGCAGCTTATATGGGGGTACTGAAGCTTTCTTT; cdr3_aa: CASSLYGGTEAFF